This T cell receptor beta chain was identified in a study of blood T cell repertoires in COVID-19 (dated by TCRdb to 2020 to 2022). Notes on the research overall: Collaborator samples came from the United States, Italy and Spain and covered acute and convalescent phases of COVID-19. A freely available public database, intended as a resource for researchers studying the immune response to SARS-CoV-2, is where the repertoires were released. Subjects who had been exposed to COVID-19, were actively infected with it, or had recovered from it provided the deeply sampled blood TCRbeta repertoires that made up the dataset. Where available, HLA class I and class II types were obtained from metadata supplied by the sample provider rather than from assay-based typing. A de-identified subject ID, COVID-19 status, age in years and sex were almost always included in the sample metadata. The material from the prospective study consisted of cDNA or gDNA derived from T cells, B-cell-depleted T cells, or PBMCs. Samples came from the ongoing ImmuneRACE study (first 160 participants) plus 1,254 subjects from 6 global collaborators. General findings and caveats noted by the study authors: How much clinical and demographic metadata was included differed by source and by participant, and the metadata was provided uncurated.

Regarding this clone: Its antigen is currently not known. No base qualities exist here, and no much larger clone lies one base off it.

From V the trimming removes 3 bases and from J it removes 6 bases, while the gene matches leave 10 bases of the junction unaccounted for. According to the germline V gene, CDR1 reads KGHDR and CDR2 reads SFDVKD. The cysteine opens and the phenylalanine closes a CDR3 of 16 amino acids. Of the read, only the CDR3 DNA is kept; its 48 bases are in frame from base 1. Another Seattle source contributed samples from volunteer blood donors who had recovered from COVID-19. Each collaborating institution followed its own protocols to collect whole blood in K2EDTA tubes. For TCRbeta analysis, collaborator samples were shipped as frozen whole blood, as isolated PBMCs, or as DNA extracted from either sample type. The immunoSEQ Assay, a bias-controlled multiplex PCR, was used to amplify TCRbeta CDR3 regions from genomic DNA. The authors' pipeline ran thus. Within the assay, amplification of reference gene primers was used to estimate how many nucleated cells each sample contained. Sequence reads were collapsed and filtered to measure the absolute abundance of every unique TCRbeta CDR3 rearrangement. For each sample, productive Simpson clonality was calculated by taking the square root of Simpson's diversity index across productive rearrangements. This is the immuneACCESS table as TCRdb keeps it, with only in-frame sequences that have V and J called. A part of the clones is gone; compared with another copy, unresolved V genes explain less than half, and the rest is unexplained. The V and J calls and clone size are taken from that table; D and trimming were inferred from the DNA. This sample comprises approximately 250,000 clones, roughly 90% of them detected only once. The ten biggest clones cover around 2% of the sample.

This TCR was recovered from a man under 40 who had recovered from COVID-19. This sequence uses TRBV24-1 and TRBJ2-1, and 7 junctional nucleotides match TRBD1. Sequencing was done on a sample of peripheral blood. The nucleotide sequence is TGTGCCACCAGTGATCCGGGACAGAAAGGAACCAATGAGCAGTTCTTC. Its translation is CATSDPGQKGTNEQFF.